The 21 T cell receptor beta chains reported below all come from one sample, sequenced in a study of spatial heterogeneity in lung cancer. Study conclusions and caveats: Tracking of tumor mutation counts was seen in expanded intratumoral alpha and beta TCR counts.

TCRdb re-called the 5' RACE reads through MiXCR, storing one row per CDR3 protein. The sample includes about 7,200 distinct CDR3 sequences, roughly a tenth of them seen just once. Time point denoted: sample taken at primary tumor resection. No antigen has been assigned to these receptors. Sequencing was performed on lung tumor tissue, taken at surgery. These receptors originate from a female donor with early-stage non-small cell lung cancer.

This clonotype is labeled medium-sized. The chain recombines TRBV15 with TRBJ2-3; no clear D. Germline CDR1 is LNHNV and CDR2 is YYDKDF (reference sequence). The CDR3 contains 14 residues. V lost 2 bases and J lost 0, with 6 bases in between. The CDR3 spells CATSRLDSTDTQYF. DNA of the CDR3: TGTGCCACCAGCAGACTAGATAGCACAGATACGCAGTATTTT.

V usage is TRBV6-1 and J usage is TRBJ2-7; D ambiguous. Trimming shortened V by 6 bases and J by 0 bases, and 9 bases separated the two germline ends. There are 13 residues in the CDR3. CDR1 and CDR2 (germline): MNHNS, SASEGT. The CDR3 reads CASRALYSYEQYF. The CDR3 DNA sequence: TGTGCCAGCAGGGCATTATACTCCTACGAGCAGTACTTC.

This clonotype came up many times. This CDR3 reads CASGKTASSYNSPLHF. In DNA form, the CDR3 reads TGTGCCAGCGGGAAGACCGCTAGCTCCTATAATTCACCCCTCCACTTT. The chain carries TRBV6-5 and TRBJ1-6; no firm D call. Germline loops: CDR1 MNHEY, CDR2 SVGAGI. The CDR3 length is 16 residues. Trimming pared 8 bases from V and 0 bases from J, leaving 14 bases between.

The V and J genes are TRBV2 and TRBJ2-1, with 8 bases that match TRBD2. The length of the CDR3 is 15 residues. J was trimmed by 4 bases and V by 9 bases; bases with no gene match: 11. Germline V CDR1 and CDR2: SNHLY, FYNNEI. The chain's CDR3 is CASRLAGRLYNEQFF. The CDR3 DNA is TGTGCCAGTCGCTTAGCGGGGCGACTGTACAATGAGCAGTTCTTC.

The chain employs TRBV3-1 and TRBJ2-1; unclear D gene. The CDR3 sequence is 11 residues long. Germline CDR1 is LGHDT and CDR2 is YNNKEL (reference sequence). The V end lost 6 bases, the J end lost 1 base, and 1 base lay between the germline ends. The CDR3 reads CASSSYNEQFF. The CDR3, as DNA: TGTGCCAGCAGTTCCTACAATGAGCAGTTCTTC.

J is TRBJ2-1 and V is TRBV20-1, with 11 positions matching TRBD2. The CDR3 has 16 amino acids. Germline CDR1 reads DFQATT; CDR2 reads SNEGSKA (reference sequence). V shed 2 bases and J 0 bases; nucleotides not matched to a gene: 3. The CDR3 protein is CSARLAGGRSYNEQFF. CDR3 nucleotides: TGCAGTGCTAGACTAGCGGGGGGTCGCTCCTACAATGAGCAGTTCTTC.

In its sample, this clonotype ranks as medium-sized (0.01 to 0.1%). V is TRBV6-5 and J is TRBJ2-3; D uncertain. Per the germline V gene, CDR1 is MNHEY and CDR2 is SVGAGI. Trimming took off 0 bases at V and 0 bases at J, with 4 bases between the two ends. The CDR3 totals 14 residues. The CDR3 nucleotides are TGTGCCAGCAGTTACTCGCACAGCACAGATACGCAGTATTTT. Protein: CASSYSHSTDTQYF.

In its sample, this clonotype ranks as large. The CDR3 sequence: CASSRGVQTVQETQYF. CDR3 DNA: TGTGCCAGCAGCCGCGGAGTTCAGACAGTACAAGAGACCCAGTACTTC. The chain employs TRBV4-2 and TRBJ2-5; tentatively, D is TRBD1 (5 bases). This CDR3 region has 16 residues. With 4 bases removed from V and 2 bases from J, the gap between germline ends came to 17 bases. Germline CDR1 LGHNA, CDR2 YNFKEQ.

By its share, this clonotype is medium-sized. The chain combines TRBV6-6 with TRBJ2-5; 9 nucleotides align to TRBD2. This CDR3 is built from 14 residues. CDR1 is MNHNY and CDR2 is SVGAGI in the germline V gene (reference sequence). Germline trimming cut 3 bases from V and 5 bases from J; bases unmatched to any gene: 4. The CDR3 DNA reads TGTGCCAGCAGTTATAGCGGGGGTGGGGAGACCCAGTACTTC. Protein sequence: CASSYSGGGETQYF.

CDR3 protein: CASSRTGDNEQFF. The CDR3 region has the DNA TGTGCCAGCAGCAGGACAGGGGACAATGAGCAGTTCTTC. The chain couples TRBV4-2 to TRBJ2-1, with 9 bases lining up with TRBD1. The CDR3 covers 13 residues. CDR1 is LGHNA and CDR2 is YNFKEQ in the germline V gene. V dropped 5 bases and J dropped 5; count of bases not matched to a gene: 1.

By frequency in the sample, this clonotype is medium-sized. The chain links TRBV4-2 to TRBJ2-3; a possible D gene is TRBD2 (6 bases). Germline V lookup: CDR1 LGHNA, CDR2 YNFKEQ. The V end was cut by 1 base, the J end by 2 bases, with 13 bases between. There are 16 residues in the CDR3. CDR3 in amino acids: CASSQGSGTFTDTQYF. CDR3 coding DNA: TGTGCCAGCAGCCAAGGATCCGGGACTTTCACAGATACGCAGTATTTT.

This clonotype has a handful of counts. The V gene is TRBV20-1, the J gene TRBJ2-7, with D unclear. CDR3 length equals 14 residues. The V end lost 7 bases, the J end lost 4 bases, and 20 bases lay between the germline ends. The germline gives CDR1 DFQATT, CDR2 SNEGSKA (reference sequence). The DNA for the CDR3 is TGCAGTGGTCTTGAGCGTCCGACGCTTTACGAGCAGTACTTC. Protein: CSGLERPTLYEQYF.

This clonotype was found a few times. The J gene is TRBJ1-6, the V gene TRBV4-1; 7 bases map to TRBD1. J lost 8 bases, V lost 0 bases, and 4 bases had no gene match. Germline V lookup: CDR1 MGHRA, CDR2 YSYEKL. This CDR3 is built from 15 residues. CDR3 in DNA: TGCGCCAGCAGCCAAGACTGGCAGGGGGATTCACCCCTCCACTTT. As protein: CASSQDWQGDSPLHF.

The chain combines TRBV20-1 with TRBJ2-3, with TRBD2 matching over 10 bases. J lost 4 bases, V lost 5 bases, and 9 bases had no gene match. Germline V lookup: CDR1 DFQATT, CDR2 SNEGSKA (reference sequence). The CDR3 totals 15 residues. The DNA of the CDR3 is TGCAGTGCTCCACACAGCGGGAGGGATGCAGATACGCAGTATTTT. This encodes CSAPHSGRDADTQYF.

This clonotype was observed at least ten times. The rearrangement uses TRBV28 and TRBJ2-1, with a tentative D call TRBD1 (6 bases). The CDR3 sequence is 12 residues long. Deletions cut 3 bases from V and 13 bases from J, with 13 bases between. The germline V gene encodes CDR1 MDHEN and CDR2 SYDVKM. The CDR3 here is CASSFTGTQQFF. CDR3 DNA sequence: TGTGCCAGCAGTTTCACAGGGACCCAACAGTTCTTC.

This clonotype occurred a few times. The chain has TRBV5-1 and TRBJ2-3; D possibly corresponds to TRBD2 (6 bases). The germline gives CDR1 SGHRS, CDR2 YFSETQ. Trimming took 2 bases from V and 0 from J, leaving 7 bases between them. The CDR3 has 14 amino acids. The CDR3 DNA reads TGCGCCAGCAGCTTTGCGGGGAGCACAGATACGCAGTATTTT. Its protein is CASSFAGSTDTQYF.

As regards this clonotype: A read error may explain this, as a much larger clone is one base away. The rearrangement joins TRBV5-1 to TRBJ2-2; D could derive from TRBD1 or TRBD2 (5 bases each). The CDR3 is made up of 12 amino acids. Germline-derived CDR1 and CDR2 are SGHRS and YFSETQ. V was trimmed by 0 bases and J by 13 bases, leaving 10 bases between them. CDR3: CASSLEAGRLFF. The CDR3 DNA is TGCGCCAGCAGCTTGGAGGCAGGGAGGCTGTTTTTT.

This clonotype was recorded a few times. The rearrangement links TRBV18 to TRBJ2-2; D perhaps matches TRBD1 (6 bases). V shed 3 bases and J shed 3 bases, with 14 bases lying between them. Germline lookup yields CDR1 KGHSH and CDR2 LQKENI. This CDR3 region has 16 residues. The CDR3: CASSPRTAPYTGELFF. CDR3 coding DNA: TGTGCCAGCTCACCGCGGACAGCCCCTTACACCGGGGAGCTGTTTTTT.

In its sample, this clonotype was seen a few times. The chain links TRBV7-9 to TRBJ1-6; 9 nucleotides align to TRBD1. Germline values: CDR1 SEHNR, CDR2 FQNEAQ (reference sequence). The ends lost 2 bases at V and 10 bases at J; junction bases unmatched: 3. CDR3 length: 14 residues. The CDR3 sequence: CASSLIQGASPLHF. The CDR3 DNA sequence: TGTGCCAGCAGCTTAATACAGGGGGCCTCACCCCTCCACTTT.

This clonotype was found a few times. The chain couples TRBV7-2 to TRBJ2-4, with D perhaps TRBD2 (5 bases). The V end lost 5 bases, the J end lost 2 bases, and 13 bases lay between the germline ends. The CDR3 runs to 15 residues. Germline V gives CDR1 SGHTA, CDR2 FQGNSA. CDR3 nucleotide sequence: TGTGCCAGCAGCCGAGGCGGAGGCTCCAAAAACATTCAGTACTTC. Its translation is CASSRGGGSKNIQYF. Full variable domain (outside the CDR3, taken from reference TRBV7-2 and TRBJ2-4): GAGVSQSPSNKVTEKGKDVELRCDPISGHTALYWYRQSLGQGLEFLIYFQGNSAPDKSGLPSDRFSAERTGGSVSTLTIQRTQQEDSAVYLCASSRGGGSKNIQYFGAGTRLSVL.

V gene TRBV28 combines with J gene TRBJ1-6; tentatively, D is TRBD1 (5 bases). CDR3 length: 14 residues. V was pared by 5 bases and J by 6 bases, with 11 bases between. CDR1 is MDHEN, CDR2 SYDVKM, per germline. The CDR3 DNA reads as TGTGCCAGCAGTAGGGTCAGGGTTAATTCACCCCTCCACTTT. It codes for CASSRVRVNSPLHF.